These T cell receptor beta chains were read from a single sample in a study of blood T cells in healthy people across ages. TCRdb analysed the 5' RACE reads with MiXCR anew, one entry per CDR3 protein. The sample yields 1.5 million to 1.8 million distinct CDR3 sequences, less than 45% seen once. The sequenced sample was blood. The receptors stem from a young woman in good health. Each CDR3 is given with its conserved first and last residue. D genes are given only for firm matches. A clone size is listed for some rows: how often the clone was seen (once, few, many), or a class if it is expanded.

TRBJ1-5 . . TRBV7-9 TGTGCCAGCAGAGGCTCAGGGCCGAATCAGCCCCAGCATTTT CASRGSGPNQPQHF
TRBJ2-1 few . TRBV20-1 TGCAGTGCTAGATTGGGGCCCCGCTACAATGAGCAGTTCTTC CSARLGPRYNEQFF
TRBJ2-7 . TRBD1 TRBV6-5 TGTGCCAGCAGTTACTCGGGACAGGGGGTTGTCGAGCAGTACTTC CASSYSGQGVVEQYF
TRBJ1-6 few . TRBV18 TGTGCCAGCTCACAGAGACAGACTAATTCACCCCTCCACTTT CASSQRQTNSPLHF
TRBJ2-7 . TRBD2 TRBV20-1 TGCAGTGCTAGAGATGATACTAGCGGGAGGGCATTATTCTACGAGCAGTACTTC CSARDDTSGRALFYEQYF
TRBJ2-7 few . TRBV20-1 TGCAGTGCTAGCTCACTGACGGACTACGAGCAGTACTTC CSASSLTDYEQYF
TRBJ2-5 . . TRBV18 TGTGCCAGCTCACCAAGTACGGTGACCGGGGAGACCCAGTACTTC CASSPSTVTGETQYF
TRBJ1-1 once . TRBV6-5 TGTGCCAGCAGCCCACCGGGACGGCCGGGGAGTGGAGCTTTCTTT CASSPPGRPGSGAFF
TRBJ2-6 . . TRBV20-1 TGCAGTGCAACTCCCCGTTCTGTACCATCTGGGGCCAACGTCCTGACTTTC CSATPRSVPSGANVLTF
TRBJ1-3 . . TRBV30 TGTGCCTGGAGTAACAGGTTCTCTGGAAACACCATATATTTT CAWSNRFSGNTIYF
TRBJ2-1 . . TRBV5-1 TGCGCCAGCAGAGTGACTAGTTCCTACAATGAGCAGTTCTTC CASRVTSSYNEQFF
TRBJ2-7 . . TRBV20-1 TGCAGTGCTAGAGTAGCGGTCCTCTACGAGCAGTACTTC CSARVAVLYEQYF
TRBJ1-2 many . TRBV10-3 TGTGCCATCAGTGAGTTCCAGGGCCGGGGCTATGGCTACACCTTC CAISEFQGRGYGYTF
TRBJ2-3 . . TRBV4-3 TGCGCCAGCAGCCAAGTTTCGGCAGGGCGGACAGATACGCAGTATTTT CASSQVSAGRTDTQYF
TRBJ1-2 . TRBD1 TRBV12-3/TRBV12-4 TGTGCCGGCAGACCCTTAGGAGTAGGGGGCCATGGGGGCTACACCTTC CAGRPLGVGGHGGYTF
TRBJ2-7 . . TRBV20-1 TGCAGTGCTACCCGGTCGTCCCCGGGTTCCTACGAGCAGTACTTC CSATRSSPGSYEQYF
TRBJ1-3 . . TRBV7-2 TGTGCCAGCACCCTTGGGGGGGTCCCTGGAAACACCATATATTTT CASTLGGVPGNTIYF
TRBJ1-1 . TRBD1 TRBV7-2 TGTGCCAGCAGCTTTGACAGGGTAACTGAAGCTTTCTTT CASSFDRVTEAFF
TRBJ1-2 . . TRBV12-3/TRBV12-4 TGTGCCAGCAGTTCAGAAGGGCAGGGGCTCTATGGCTACACCTTC CASSSEGQGLYGYTF
TRBJ2-2 . . TRBV11-3 TGTGCCAGCAGCTTGGACGTCGAGAACACCGGGGAGCTGTTTTTT CASSLDVENTGELFF
TRBJ1-4 once TRBD1 TRBV7-2 TGTGCCAGCAGCCCTAGCGACAGGGTTGGGGAAAAACTGTTTTTT CASSPSDRVGEKLFF
TRBJ1-2 . TRBD1 TRBV3-1 TGTGCCAGCAGCCCCAACAGGGGCCCTCGGTATGGCTACACCTTC CASSPNRGPRYGYTF
TRBJ1-5 few . TRBV20-1 TGCAGTGCTAGAGATTTAGTGGAATATAGCAATCAGCCCCAGCATTTT CSARDLVEYSNQPQHF
TRBJ2-1 few TRBD1 TRBV20-1 TGCAGTGCTAGAGGACAGGGGAGAATATACAATGAGCAGTTCTTC CSARGQGRIYNEQFF
TRBJ2-1 once TRBD2 TRBV4-3 TGCGCCAGCAGCCAAGACCAGACTAGCGGTAGTCACAATGAGCAGTTCTTC CASSQDQTSGSHNEQFF
TRBJ1-5 . . TRBV9 TGTGCCAGCAGCGTAGGAGGAGTAGGGGTATACAATCAGCCCCAGCATTTT CASSVGGVGVYNQPQHF
TRBJ2-3 . . TRBV20-1 TGCAGTGCTAGATTTGCAGGGCCAGATACGCAGTATTTT CSARFAGPDTQYF
TRBJ1-4 once . TRBV7-2 TGTGCCAGCAGCGACACAGGTTTGGTTTCGGAAAAACTGTTTTTT CASSDTGLVSEKLFF
TRBJ1-2 . TRBD1 TRBV4-2 TGTGCCAGCAGCCAAGTCCAGGGGGCAAATAACTATGGCTACACCTTC CASSQVQGANNYGYTF
TRBJ2-7 . TRBD1 TRBV6-5 TGTGCCAGCAGTGGGGACAGCCTACTCGAGCAGTACTTC CASSGDSLLEQYF
TRBJ2-1 . TRBD2 TRBV5-1 TGCGCCAGCAGCTTGCGCGGGGGAGATTACAATGAGCAGTTCTTC CASSLRGGDYNEQFF
TRBJ2-3 few TRBD2 TRBV20-1 TGCAGTGCCAGCCTAGCGGGGGGGGGCCATACGCAGTATTTT CSASLAGGGHTQYF
TRBJ2-7 . TRBD1 TRBV24-1 TGTGCCACCAGTGTTTCGACAGGGGGCCGCTACGAGCAGTACTTC CATSVSTGGRYEQYF
TRBJ1-1 few . TRBV21-1 TGTGCCAGCAGCAAAGGGAATGACAGGGAGAACACTGAAGCTTTCTTT CASSKGNDRENTEAFF
TRBJ2-7 . . TRBV25-1 TGTGCCAGCAGTGCTCGGCACGACTCCTACGAGCAGTACTTC CASSARHDSYEQYF
TRBJ2-5 once . TRBV3-1 TGTGCCAGCAGCCAAACATGGGCCCAGTACTTC CASSQTWAQYF
TRBJ2-3 . . TRBV20-1 TGCAGTGCTAGAGCGGTTAGCACAGATACGCAGTATTTT CSARAVSTDTQYF
TRBJ1-1 few . TRBV4-1 TGCGCCAGCAGCCAATCAGGCGCCACTGAAGCTTTCTTT CASSQSGATEAFF
TRBJ2-3 . TRBD2 TRBV6-1 TGTGCCAGCAGTGTTTTAGCGGGGGCCCCTAGCACAGATACGCAGTATTTT CASSVLAGAPSTDTQYF
TRBJ2-1 once . TRBV27 TGTGCCGGCAGTGAAGCGGGTAATGAGCAGTTCTTC CAGSEAGNEQFF
TRBJ2-7 . . TRBV6-2/TRBV6-3 TGTGCCAGCAGTTACCCAAAGCGGAGCTTCTCCTACGAGCAGTACTTC CASSYPKRSFSYEQYF
TRBJ1-5 . TRBD1 TRBV6-6 TGTGCCAGCAGTGACCGGGACAGGGATCAGCCCCAGCATTTT CASSDRDRDQPQHF
TRBJ2-7 many TRBD1 TRBV5-1 TGCGCCAGCAGCTTGTGGAGACAGGGTGTCTACGAGCAGTACTTC CASSLWRQGVYEQYF
TRBJ2-1 . . TRBV28 TGTGCCAGCAGTTTACCTCAGGCGGGTGAGCAGTTCTTC CASSLPQAGEQFF
TRBJ1-2 . . TRBV29-1 TGCAGCGTGACTGGACAGTTTAACTATGGCTACACCTTC CSVTGQFNYGYTF
TRBJ2-7 . . TRBV27 TGTGCCAGCTCTAGGACGGCACACTACGAGCAGTACTTC CASSRTAHYEQYF
TRBJ2-7 . . TRBV20-1 TGCAGTGCTAGAGGTATCTACAATGAGCAGTACTTC CSARGIYNEQYF
TRBJ2-6 . . TRBV20-1 TGCAGTGCTAGAGATCACCATAGATCTGGGGCCAACGTCCTGACTTTC CSARDHHRSGANVLTF
TRBJ1-4 few TRBD1 TRBV20-1 TGCAGTGCTGGGGACAGGGCCGAAAAACTGTTTTTT CSAGDRAEKLFF
TRBJ2-5 . TRBD2 TRBV6-2/TRBV6-3 TGTACAAGCGGGAGGGCCGGTGAGCAGTACTTC CTSGRAGEQYF
TRBJ2-1 . TRBD1 TRBV20-1 TGCAGTGCGGAGAGCTTGGACAGGGGGTACAATGAGCAGTTCTTC CSAESLDRGYNEQFF
TRBJ2-5 . . TRBV6-5 TGTGCCAGCAGTTACTCCCCAAGAGAGACCCAGTACTTC CASSYSPRETQYF
TRBJ2-5 few TRBD1 TRBV5-1 TGCGCCAGCAGCGAAGAGCCCGACAGGGTAGGGATTGAGCAGTACTTC CASSEEPDRVGIEQYF
TRBJ2-7 few TRBD1 TRBV7-2 TGTGCCAGCAGAAAGGGACAGGGTATATCGGCCCAGTACTTC CASRKGQGISAQYF
TRBJ2-1 . TRBD2 TRBV4-3 TGCGCCAGCAGCCAGGCGGGGGTTCTCAATGAGCAGTTCTTC CASSQAGVLNEQFF
TRBJ2-3 . . TRBV3-1 TGTGCCAGCACCTTGGGCTCAGGCACAGATACGCAGTATTTT CASTLGSGTDTQYF
TRBJ2-7 . TRBD1 TRBV20-1 TGCAGTGCTAGAACGCCCGGGACAGGGGGCTTCAATGAGCAGTACTTC CSARTPGTGGFNEQYF
TRBJ2-2 . . TRBV5-1 TGCGCTAGCAGCTTGACTCCGGCGAACACCGGGGAGCTGTTTTTT CASSLTPANTGELFF
TRBJ2-5 few TRBD2 TRBV9 TGTGCCAGCAGCGTAACTAGCGGGGCTCAAGAGACCCAGTACTTC CASSVTSGAQETQYF